This record concerns one T cell receptor (beta chain) sequence. Produced via immunoSEQ multiplex PCR; TCRdb's table is partial and in-frame only. The sample yields some 130,000 clones, about 80% seen once. The sample belongs to a study of cytomegalovirus exposure and HLA in healthy donors. Study background: A later analysis reported the 130 or so validation repertoires used the same platform as the approximately 660 first-cohort repertoires.

Sequencing used PBMCs. The sequence was obtained from a man aged 30 to 39 in good health and CMV-seropositive.

DNA of the CDR3: TGTGCCAGCAGCTCGCTAGGGACAGGGATCGGTGAGCAGTTCTTC. It yields the protein CASSSLGTGIGEQFF. The chain uses TRBV7-9 and TRBJ2-1, with TRBD1 matching 9 bases. Germline V lookup: CDR1 SEHNR, CDR2 FQNEAQ (reference sequence). The CDR3 contains 15 residues. The V and J ends lost 4 bases and 9 bases, in that order; junction bases with no gene match: 10.